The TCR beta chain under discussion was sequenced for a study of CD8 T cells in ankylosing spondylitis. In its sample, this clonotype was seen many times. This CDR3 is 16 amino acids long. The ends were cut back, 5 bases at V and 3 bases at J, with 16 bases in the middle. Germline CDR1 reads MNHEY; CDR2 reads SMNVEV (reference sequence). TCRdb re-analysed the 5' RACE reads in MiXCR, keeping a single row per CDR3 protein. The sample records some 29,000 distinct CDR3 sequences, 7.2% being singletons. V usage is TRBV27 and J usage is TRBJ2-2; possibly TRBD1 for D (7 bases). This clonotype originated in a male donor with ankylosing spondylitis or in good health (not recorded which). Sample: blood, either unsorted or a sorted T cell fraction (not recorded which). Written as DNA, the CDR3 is TGTGCCAGCAGTCCCCACAGGGGAGGCGACACCGGGGAGCTGTTTTTT. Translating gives CASSPHRGGDTGELFF.